This T cell receptor beta chain is from a study of blood T cell repertoires in COVID-19. Sequencing was performed with immunoSEQ multiplex PCR; in TCRdb, only in-frame clones are kept and a portion is missing. Of about 74,000 clones in the sample, just under 85% were seen once. Trimming took off 0 bases at V and 5 bases at J, with 11 bases between the two ends. Per germline, CDR1 SGDLS and CDR2 YYNGEE. This CDR3 has 14 amino acids. Sequenced input: peripheral blood. The V call is TRBV9, the J call TRBJ2-5, with D possibly being TRBD2 (5 bases). This sequence was found in a man between 65 and 80 years old with acute or convalescent COVID-19. As DNA, the CDR3 is TGTGCCAGCAGCGTAGGGGCACGGAGGGAGACCCAGTACTTC. Its protein is CASSVGARRETQYF.